The TCR beta chain under discussion was sequenced for a study of coeliac disease. Sequencing used immunoSEQ multiplex PCR; TCRdb keeps in-frame clones, though not all of them. The sample gives around 3,900 clones, almost 65% of which show up once; around 25% is in the top ten. Germline assignment: CDR1 LGHNA and CDR2 YNFKEQ. Trimming took 4 bases from V and 4 from J; bases not matched to a gene: 12. CDR3 length: 17 residues. This TCR came from a woman in her thirties without celiac disease. V gene TRBV4-2 combines with J gene TRBJ1-3; 8 bases agree with TRBD1. The sequencing input was lymphocytes from the gut lamina propria. CDR3 sequence: CASSRGQGGTGGNTIYF. CDR3 in DNA: TGTGCCAGCAGCCGAGGACAGGGCGGTACGGGAGGAAACACCATATATTTT.